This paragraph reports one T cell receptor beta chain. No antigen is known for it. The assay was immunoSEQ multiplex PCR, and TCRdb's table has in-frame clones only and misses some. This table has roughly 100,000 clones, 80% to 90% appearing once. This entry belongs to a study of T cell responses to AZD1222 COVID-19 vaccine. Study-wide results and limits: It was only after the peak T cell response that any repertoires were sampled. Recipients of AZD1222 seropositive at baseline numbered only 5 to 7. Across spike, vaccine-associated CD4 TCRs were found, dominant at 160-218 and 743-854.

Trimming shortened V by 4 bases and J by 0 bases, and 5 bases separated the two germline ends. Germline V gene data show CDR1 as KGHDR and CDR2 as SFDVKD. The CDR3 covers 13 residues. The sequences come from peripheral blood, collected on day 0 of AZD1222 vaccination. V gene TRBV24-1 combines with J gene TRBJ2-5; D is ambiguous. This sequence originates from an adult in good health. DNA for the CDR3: TGTGCCACCAGTGACTTGAACCAAGAGACCCAGTACTTC. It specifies CATSDLNQETQYF.